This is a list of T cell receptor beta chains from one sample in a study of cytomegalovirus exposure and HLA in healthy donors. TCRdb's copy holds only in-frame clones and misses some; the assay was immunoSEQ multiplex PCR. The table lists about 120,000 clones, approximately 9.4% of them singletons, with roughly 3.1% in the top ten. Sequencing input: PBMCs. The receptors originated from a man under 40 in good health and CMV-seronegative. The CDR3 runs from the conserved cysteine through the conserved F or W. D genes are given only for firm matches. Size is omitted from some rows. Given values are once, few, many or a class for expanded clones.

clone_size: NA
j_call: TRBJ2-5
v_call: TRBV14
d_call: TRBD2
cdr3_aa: CASSSLAGGETQYF
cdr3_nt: TGTGCCAGCAGCTCCCTAGCGGGGGGAGAGACCCAGTACTTC

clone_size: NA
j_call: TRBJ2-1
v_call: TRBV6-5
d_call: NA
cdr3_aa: CASSVRERDNEQFF
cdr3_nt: TGTGCCAGCAGTGTCCGGGAAAGGGACAATGAGCAGTTCTTC

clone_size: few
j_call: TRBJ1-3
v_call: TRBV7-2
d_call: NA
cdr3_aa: CASSLGGGRASSGNTIYF
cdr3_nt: TGTGCCAGCAGCTTAGGTGGTGGCAGGGCGAGCTCTGGAAACACCATATATTTT

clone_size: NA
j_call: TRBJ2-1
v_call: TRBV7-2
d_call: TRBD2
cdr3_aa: CASIQRGGLPNEQFF
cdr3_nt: TGTGCCAGCATACAGCGGGGGGGCCTTCCCAATGAGCAGTTCTTC

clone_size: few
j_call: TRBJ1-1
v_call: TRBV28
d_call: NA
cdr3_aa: CASSFTANTEAFF
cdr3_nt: TGTGCCAGCAGTTTCACAGCGAACACTGAAGCTTTCTTT

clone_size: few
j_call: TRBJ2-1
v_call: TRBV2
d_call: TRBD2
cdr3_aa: CASSAGTSGGSSYNEQFF
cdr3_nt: TGTGCCAGCAGTGCCGGGACTAGCGGGGGGAGCTCCTACAATGAGCAGTTCTTC

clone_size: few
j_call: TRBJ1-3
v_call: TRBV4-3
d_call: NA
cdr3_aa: CASSHPKGSTGSGNTIYF
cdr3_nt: TGCGCCAGCAGCCACCCCAAAGGGTCGACAGGCTCTGGAAACACCATATATTTT

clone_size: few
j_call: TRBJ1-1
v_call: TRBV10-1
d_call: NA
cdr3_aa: CASSGARVNTEAFF
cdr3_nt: TGCGCCAGCAGTGGAGCCAGGGTGAACACTGAAGCTTTCTTT

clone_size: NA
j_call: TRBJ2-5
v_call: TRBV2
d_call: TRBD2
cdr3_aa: CASSEPGPGLAARETQYF
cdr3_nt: TGTGCCAGCAGTGAGCCGGGCCCGGGGCTAGCGGCCCGGGAGACCCAGTACTTC

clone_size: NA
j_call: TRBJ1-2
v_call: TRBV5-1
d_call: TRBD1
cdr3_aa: CASTPGTGGGGYTF
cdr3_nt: TGCGCCAGCACGCCCGGGACAGGGGGCGGAGGCTACACCTTC